This is a list of T cell receptor beta chains from one sample in a study of T cell responses to AZD1222 COVID-19 vaccine. Only in-frame clones appear in the TCRdb table, and some are missing; sequencing was by immunoSEQ multiplex PCR. Found here are tens of thousands of clones, 90% of them singletons; the top ten hold 5% to 5.5%. The specimen comprised peripheral blood, sampled 28 days after the second AZD1222 dose. The receptors here all came from an adult who received the AZD1222 COVID-19 vaccine. CDR3s include the opening cysteine and the closing phenylalanine or tryptophan. The order of the fields is D gene, V gene, J gene, CDR3 DNA, CDR3 protein. D genes are given only for firm matches.

>TRBD1|TRBV27|TRBJ1-6
TGTGCCAGCAGTTGGGACAGGCCGGAATCACCCCTCCACTTT
CASSWDRPESPLHF
>NA|TRBV5-1|TRBJ1-6
TGCGCCAGCAGCTTGGACACGTATTCACCCCTCCACTTT
CASSLDTYSPLHF
>TRBD1|TRBV30|TRBJ1-4
TGTGCCTGGAGTGCAGGGGGTTCTAATGAAAAACTGTTTTTT
CAWSAGGSNEKLFF
>NA|TRBV6-1|TRBJ2-7
TGTGCCAGCAGTGAGGGCATAACCTACGAGCAGTACTTC
CASSEGITYEQYF
>TRBD2|TRBV28|TRBJ2-5
TGTGCCAGCAGTGCCGCGGGACTAGGCGAAGAGACCCAGTACTTC
CASSAAGLGEETQYF
>NA|TRBV6-2/TRBV6-3|TRBJ1-1
TGTGCCAGCAGTTACTCCAGCCGACGGGGGGAGTCCACTGAAGCTTTCTTT
CASSYSSRRGESTEAFF
>TRBD2|TRBV7-3|TRBJ2-3
TGTGCCAGCAGCCCCGGACTAGCGGGGAATACGCAGTATTTT
CASSPGLAGNTQYF
>NA|TRBV5-1|TRBJ1-6
TGCGCCAGCAGAGATGGGAAGGGTTCACCCCTCCACTTT
CASRDGKGSPLHF
>TRBD1|TRBV29-1|TRBJ1-2
TGCAGCGCAGGGGGTAGCTCTAACTATGGCTACACCTTC
CSAGGSSNYGYTF
>NA|TRBV27|TRBJ1-3
TGTGCCAGCAGTTTGGTTGGGGGCACTGGAAACACCATATATTTT
CASSLVGGTGNTIYF
>TRBD1|TRBV5-1|TRBJ2-7
TGCGCCAGCAGCTTGGGTGGGACAGCATCCTACGAGCAGTACTTC
CASSLGGTASYEQYF
>NA|TRBV21-1|TRBJ1-1
TGTGCCAGCAGCAAAGCGTCGAACCGTGGTAATTCTGAAGCTTTCTTT
CASSKASNRGNSEAFF
>TRBD1|TRBV5-1|TRBJ2-7
TGCGCCAGCTCCGCCGGACAGGGCCACGAGCAGTACTTC
CASSAGQGHEQYF
>TRBD1|TRBV9|TRBJ1-1
TGTGCCAGCAGCTCCCGGCAGGGGGCTTTGAGGACTGAAGCTTTCTTT
CASSSRQGALRTEAFF
>NA|TRBV19|TRBJ1-4
TGTGCCAGTAGCCGGACTAATGAAAAACTGTTTTTT
CASSRTNEKLFF
>NA|TRBV19|TRBJ1-5
TGTGCCAGTAGTATAGAGCACAGGCACCAGAATAGCAATCAGCCCCAGCATTTT
CASSIEHRHQNSNQPQHF
>TRBD1|TRBV7-8|TRBJ1-5
TGTGCCAGCAGTCTCGAACTACAGGGGTATCAGCCCCAGCATTTT
CASSLELQGYQPQHF
>TRBD1|TRBV7-9|TRBJ1-2
TGTGCCAGCAGTCCTCTGACCGGGACAGGGACCTATGGCTACACCTTC
CASSPLTGTGTYGYTF
>TRBD2|TRBV18|TRBJ2-5
TGTGCCAGCTCCGGGACTAGCGGGGAGACCCAGTACTTC
CASSGTSGETQYF